This TCR beta chain was documented in a study of spatial heterogeneity in lung cancer. Stated time point: sample taken at primary tumor resection. There were roughly 78 donors, all of them untreated patients with early-stage non-small cell lung cancer. The study sequenced unsorted whole RNA from tumor, nontumor lung or frozen PBMC. This clonotype was seen many times. The CDR3 spans 13 residues. Between the trimmed V and J ends, which lost 3 bases and 8 bases, there was a span of 13 bases. The V gene's germline CDR1 is MDHEN and CDR2 SYDVKM. Each TCR cDNA molecule carried a unique molecular identifier. TCRdb used MiXCR to reprocess the 5' RACE reads, holding one entry per CDR3 protein. This table has tens of thousands of distinct CDR3 sequences, about 4.5% appearing once.

This TCR was sampled from a male donor with early-stage non-small cell lung cancer. V and J are TRBV28 and TRBJ2-5, with D possibly being TRBD2 (5 bases). The material sequenced was PBMCs, taken at surgery. Written as DNA, the CDR3 is TGTGCCAGCAGTTTGCCAGGTCCGGGAACCCAGTACTTC. Translated, it gives CASSLPGPGTQYF.